The 23 T cell receptor beta chains below come from one sample, sequenced in a study of T cell responses to AZD1222 COVID-19 vaccine. Data came from immunoSEQ multiplex PCR; TCRdb stores just in-frame clones and leaves some out. The sample holds 150,000 to 200,000 clones; about nine tenths are singletons and the top ten take 2.6%. Sequencing used peripheral blood, obtained on day 0 of AZD1222 vaccination. These receptors came from an adult in good health.

In its sample, this clone was seen a few times. The chain carries TRBV6-1 and TRBJ1-3; maybe TRBD1 (5 bases). Trimming cost V 1 base and J 2 bases, with 9 bases left between them. The CDR3 has 15 amino acids. Germline V gene data show CDR1 as MNHNS and CDR2 as SASEGT. In DNA form, the CDR3 reads TGTGCCAGCAGTGAAGTAGGGGTGACTGGAAACACCATATATTTT. Encoded protein: CASSEVGVTGNTIYF.

The J gene is TRBJ2-6, the V gene TRBV6-5; D unresolved. Germline V gene lookup returns CDR1 MNHEY and CDR2 SVGAGI. V was shortened by 2 bases and J by 0 bases, with 8 bases between the two germline ends. CDR3 size: 16 residues. The CDR3: CASSYTLISGANVLTF. The CDR3 bases are TGTGCCAGCAGTTACACCTTGATCTCTGGGGCCAACGTCCTGACTTTC.

The gene calls are TRBV7-9 and TRBJ1-5, with TRBD1 matching over 11 bases. The length of the CDR3 is 16 residues. CDR1 and CDR2 from the germline V gene are SEHNR and FQNEAQ (reference sequence). Trimming cost V 5 bases and J 0 bases; bases outside gene matches: 3. In DNA, the CDR3 is TGTGCCAGCAGCAAAGGGACAGGGGGTAGCAATCAGCCCCAGCATTTT. This gives the protein CASSKGTGGSNQPQHF.

V is TRBV4-1 and J is TRBJ1-3, with D hard to call. Germline V lookup: CDR1 MGHRA, CDR2 YSYEKL. The CDR3 is made up of 15 amino acids. V was shortened by 1 base and J by 5 bases, with 12 bases between the two germline ends. The CDR3 nucleotides read TGCGCCAGCAGCCAAGCCGATTCCCGGAGAAACACCATATATTTT. As protein: CASSQADSRRNTIYF.

V and J are TRBV5-4 and TRBJ1-5; no definite D call. CDR3 length equals 16 residues. Germline V CDR1 and CDR2: SGHNT, YYREEE (reference sequence). Trimming removed 0 bases from V and 5 bases from J, with 15 bases in between. The CDR3 region is CASSLGPDFGDQPQHF. DNA for the CDR3: TGTGCCAGCAGCTTGGGTCCAGACTTTGGGGATCAGCCCCAGCATTTT. Using reference TRBV5-4 and TRBJ1-5 for the parts outside the CDR3, the full variable domain is ETGVTQSPTHLIKTRGQQVTLRCSSQSGHNTVSWYQQALGQGPQFIFQYYREEENGRGNFPPRFSGLQFPNYSSELNVNALELDDSALYLCASSLGPDFGDQPQHFGDGTRLSIL.

J is TRBJ1-5 and V is TRBV15, with a possible D match to TRBD1 (5 bases). The CDR3 sequence is 19 residues long. In germline, CDR1 is LNHNV, CDR2 YYDKDF (reference sequence). Trimming pared 2 bases from V and 2 bases from J, leaving 22 bases between. CDR3 region: CATSRPGTQGRWGNQPQHF. CDR3 DNA sequence: TGTGCCACCAGCAGACCCGGGACCCAGGGCCGGTGGGGCAATCAGCCCCAGCATTTT.

J is TRBJ1-2 and V is TRBV29-1; no definite D call. The CDR3 runs to 13 residues. V gave up 3 bases and J gave up 5 bases, with 13 bases separating them. In germline, CDR1 is SQVTM, CDR2 ANQGSEA. CDR3 amino acids: CSVDTRAPYGYTF. CDR3 coding DNA: TGCAGCGTTGATACCCGGGCCCCATATGGCTACACCTTC.

As DNA, the CDR3 is TGTGCCAGCTCGCCCCGGGAGACTCAAGAGACCCAGTACTTC. Translation: CASSPRETQETQYF. This chain uses TRBV18 with TRBJ2-5; D is possibly TRBD2 (6 bases). Trimming left V 6 bases short and J 2 bases short, with 13 bases between. Germline V gives CDR1 KGHSH, CDR2 LQKENI. CDR3 size: 14 residues.

This chain uses TRBV4-1 with TRBJ2-7; 9 bases map to TRBD1. The CDR3 spans 17 residues. Losses at the gene ends were 0 bases for V and 4 bases for J; bases not matched to a gene: 10. Germline V lookup: CDR1 MGHRA, CDR2 YSYEKL. The CDR3 loop reads CASSQDLPGQGLYEQYF. CDR3 DNA: TGCGCCAGCAGCCAAGATCTACCAGGACAGGGGTTGTACGAGCAGTACTTC.

V is TRBV5-4 and J is TRBJ2-5; no clear D. V shed 0 bases and J shed 3 bases, with 9 bases lying between them. This CDR3 has 14 amino acids. Germline V CDR1 and CDR2: SGHNT, YYREEE (reference sequence). The CDR3 nucleotides read TGTGCCAGCAGCTTGGGGGGTGGCAAAGAGACCCAGTACTTC. Translation gives CASSLGGGKETQYF.

The chain is built from TRBV5-1 and TRBJ2-7; weak D call: TRBD2 (5 bases). CDR3 size: 14 residues. Trimming shortened V by 4 bases and J by 3 bases, and 14 bases separated the two germline ends. Germline CDR1 and CDR2: SGHRS and YFSETQ. The CDR3 bases are TGCGCCAGCAGCGCCCGCGGTGGAGGCTACGAGCAGTACTTC. Protein: CASSARGGGYEQYF.

This clone is a singleton in its sample. The V gene is TRBV10-3, the J gene TRBJ2-7; the D is unclear. V lost 2 bases and J 0 bases, leaving 8 bases between the germline ends. Germline CDR1 is ENHRY and CDR2 is SYGVKD. The CDR3 totals 14 residues. The CDR3 bases are TGTGCCATCAGTGAGGGGCGGACCTCCTACGAGCAGTACTTC. Translating it yields CAISEGRTSYEQYF.

This chain uses TRBV6-6 with TRBJ1-1; 9 nucleotides agree with TRBD1. Germline V gene lookup returns CDR1 MNHNY and CDR2 SVGAGI (reference sequence). V dropped 3 bases and J dropped 4; count of bases not matched to a gene: 6. CDR3 length equals 15 residues. The CDR3 nucleotides are TGTGCCAGCAGTTATACAGGGGGCCTGGTCACTGAAGCTTTCTTT. Translating gives CASSYTGGLVTEAFF.

The gene calls are TRBV28 and TRBJ1-2; 10 bases are a match to TRBD1. Losses at the gene ends were 5 bases for V and 3 bases for J; bases not matched to a gene: 6. The CDR3 totals 15 residues. Looked up from germline, CDR1 is MDHEN and CDR2 is SYDVKM. The DNA for the CDR3 is TGTGCCAGCAGTGACCCGACAGGGGGCTACTATGGCTACACCTTC. Its protein is CASSDPTGGYYGYTF.

The chain uses TRBV4-1 and TRBJ2-3, with 12 bases matching TRBD2. J lost 0 bases, V lost 0 bases, and 4 bases had no gene match. The CDR3 is 18 residues long. Per the germline V gene, CDR1 is MGHRA and CDR2 is YSYEKL. In nucleotides, the CDR3 is TGCGCCAGCAGCCAAGACTGGACTAGCGGGACTAGCACAGATACGCAGTATTTT. It translates to CASSQDWTSGTSTDTQYF.

The CDR3 loop is CASRRGKSSYNEQFF. As DNA, the CDR3 is TGTGCCAGCAGGCGCGGGAAGAGCTCCTACAATGAGCAGTTCTTC. The genes are TRBV6-5 and TRBJ2-1, with D possibly being TRBD2 (6 bases). Germline V gene lookup returns CDR1 MNHEY and CDR2 SVGAGI. V shed 6 bases and J shed 0 bases, with 12 bases lying between them. This CDR3 has 15 residues.

The gene calls are TRBV5-4 and TRBJ1-1; no definite D call. CDR1 SGHNT and CDR2 YYREEE come from the germline V gene (reference sequence). The V gene lost 4 bases and the J gene lost 3 bases, with 13 bases spanning the gap. The CDR3 runs 14 residues. In nucleotides, the CDR3 is TGTGCCAGCAGCCGCGCGACCGGGGACACTGAAGCTTTCTTT. Translating it yields CASSRATGDTEAFF.

This rearrangement joins TRBV28 to TRBJ2-1, with TRBD2 identical over 10 bases. The CDR3 loop spans 15 amino acids. V shed 5 bases, J shed 4 bases, and the junction held 5 bases outside the gene matches. Germline CDR1 reads MDHEN; CDR2 reads SYDVKM. The CDR3 DNA follows: TGTGCCAGCAGTCCTCTAGCGGGAGTTTACAATGAGCAGTTCTTC. Amino acids: CASSPLAGVYNEQFF.

The chain combines TRBV7-2 with TRBJ2-7; 12 bases fit TRBD2. This CDR3 region has 14 residues. V lost 6 bases to trimming and J lost 5 bases; unmatched junction nucleotides: 5. CDR1 is SGHTA and CDR2 is FQGNSA in the germline V gene. CDR3 DNA: TGTGCCAGCAGACTAGCGGGAGGTTTCGACGAGCAGTACTTC. This encodes CASRLAGGFDEQYF. The full variable domain, in which reference TRBV7-2 and TRBJ2-7 provide the parts outside the CDR3, is GAGVSQSPSNKVTEKGKDVELRCDPISGHTALYWYRQSLGQGLEFLIYFQGNSAPDKSGLPSDRFSAERTGGSVSTLTIQRTQQEDSAVYLCASRLAGGFDEQYFGPGTRLTVT.

The chain employs TRBV9 and TRBJ2-1, with 8 positions matching TRBD1. The CDR3 runs to 16 residues. The junction had 9 bases not matched to a gene; V was cut back by 1 base and J by 6 bases. Germline V gene lookup returns CDR1 SGDLS and CDR2 YYNGEE. CDR3 DNA sequence: TGTGCCAGCAGCGTACCCACTGGACAGGGCTTCAATGAGCAGTTCTTC. It specifies CASSVPTGQGFNEQFF. Drawing the rest from reference TRBV9 and TRBJ2-1, the complete variable domain is DSGVTQTPKHLITATGQRVTLRCSPRSGDLSVYWYQQSLDQGLQFLIQYYNGEERAKGNILERFSAQQFPDLHSELNLSSLELGDSALYFCASSVPTGQGFNEQFFGPGTRLTVL.

V and J are TRBV11-2 and TRBJ1-6; D call uncertain. This CDR3 contains 15 residues. Looked up from germline, CDR1 is SGHAT and CDR2 is FQNNGV. Trimming stripped 1 base from V and 8 bases from J, with 12 bases between. CDR3: CASSLVARGDSPLHF. The CDR3, as DNA: TGTGCCAGCAGCTTAGTTGCCCGTGGGGATTCACCCCTCCACTTT.

The chain joins TRBV5-6 to TRBJ1-1, with a tentative D call TRBD1 (5 bases). Germline CDR1 reads SGHDT; CDR2 reads YYEEEE. The CDR3 loop spans 13 amino acids. The germline V and J ends were trimmed by 4 bases and 5 bases, with 12 bases remaining between them. The chain's CDR3 is CASSADMLTEAFF. In DNA form, the CDR3 reads TGTGCCAGCAGCGCGGACATGCTGACTGAAGCTTTCTTT.

The gene calls are TRBV9 and TRBJ2-7; 10 bases map to TRBD2. V shed 3 bases, J shed 2 bases, and the junction held 5 bases outside the gene matches. This CDR3 has 15 amino acids. CDR1 and CDR2 (germline): SGDLS, YYNGEE. The CDR3 coding sequence is TGTGCCAGCAGCGCCTCAAGCGGGAGGGCCTACGAGCAGTACTTC. Translation: CASSASSGRAYEQYF.